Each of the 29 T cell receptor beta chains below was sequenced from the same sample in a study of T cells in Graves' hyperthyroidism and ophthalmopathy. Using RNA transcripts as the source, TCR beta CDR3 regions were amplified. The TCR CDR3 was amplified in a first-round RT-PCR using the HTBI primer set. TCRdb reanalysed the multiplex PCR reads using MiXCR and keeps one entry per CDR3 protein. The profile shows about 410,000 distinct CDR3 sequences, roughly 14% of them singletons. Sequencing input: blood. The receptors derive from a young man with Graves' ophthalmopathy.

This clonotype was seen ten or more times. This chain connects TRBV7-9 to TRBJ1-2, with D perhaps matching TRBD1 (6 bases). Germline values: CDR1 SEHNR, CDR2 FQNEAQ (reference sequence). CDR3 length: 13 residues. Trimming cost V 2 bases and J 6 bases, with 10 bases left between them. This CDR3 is CASSLYRVDGYTF. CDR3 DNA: TGTGCCAGCAGCTTATACAGGGTTGATGGCTACACCTTC.

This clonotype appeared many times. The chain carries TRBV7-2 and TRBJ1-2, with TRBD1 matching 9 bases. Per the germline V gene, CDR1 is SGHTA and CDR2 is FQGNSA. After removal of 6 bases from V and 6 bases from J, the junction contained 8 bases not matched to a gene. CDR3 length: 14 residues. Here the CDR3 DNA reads TGTGCCAGCAGAGTAAGGGGGACAGGGCATGGCTACACCTTC. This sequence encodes CASRVRGTGHGYTF.

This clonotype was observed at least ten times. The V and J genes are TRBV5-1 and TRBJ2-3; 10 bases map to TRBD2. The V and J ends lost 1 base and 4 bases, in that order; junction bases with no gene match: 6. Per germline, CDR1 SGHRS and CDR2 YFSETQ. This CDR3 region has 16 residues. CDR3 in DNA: TGCGCCAGCAGCTTGTGGCTAGCGGGAGTAGCAGATACGCAGTATTTT. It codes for CASSLWLAGVADTQYF.

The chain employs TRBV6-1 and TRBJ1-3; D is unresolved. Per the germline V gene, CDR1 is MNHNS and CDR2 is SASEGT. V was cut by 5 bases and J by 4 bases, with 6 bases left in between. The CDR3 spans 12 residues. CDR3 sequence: CASSYRGNTIYF. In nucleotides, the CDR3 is TGTGCCAGCAGTTATCGGGGAAACACCATATATTTT.

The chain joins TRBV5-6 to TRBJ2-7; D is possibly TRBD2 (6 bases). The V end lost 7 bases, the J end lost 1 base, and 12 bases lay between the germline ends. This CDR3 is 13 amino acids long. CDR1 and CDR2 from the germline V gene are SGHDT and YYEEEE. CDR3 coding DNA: TGTGCCAGCGGACGGGACTTTTCCTACGAGCAGTACTTC. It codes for CASGRDFSYEQYF.

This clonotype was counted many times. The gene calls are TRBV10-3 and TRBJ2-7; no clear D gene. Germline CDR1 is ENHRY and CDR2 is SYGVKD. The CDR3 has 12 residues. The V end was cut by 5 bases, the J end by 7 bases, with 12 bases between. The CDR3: CAISHNSREQYF. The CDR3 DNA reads TGTGCCATCAGTCACAACTCTCGGGAGCAGTACTTC.

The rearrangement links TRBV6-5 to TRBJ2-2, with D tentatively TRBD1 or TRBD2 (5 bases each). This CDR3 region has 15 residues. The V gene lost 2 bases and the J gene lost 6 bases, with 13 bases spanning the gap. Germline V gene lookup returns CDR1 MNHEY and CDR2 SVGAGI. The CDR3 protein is CASSYSGGNPGELFF. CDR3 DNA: TGTGCCAGCAGTTACAGTGGGGGAAATCCCGGGGAGCTGTTTTTT.

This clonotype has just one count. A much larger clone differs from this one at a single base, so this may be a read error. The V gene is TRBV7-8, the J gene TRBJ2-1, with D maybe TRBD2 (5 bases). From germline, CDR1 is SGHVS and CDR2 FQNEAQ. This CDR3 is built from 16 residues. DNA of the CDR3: TGTGCCCGCAGCCCATACCTTACGGGGTCAGGCAATGAGCAGTTCTTC. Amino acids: CARSPYLTGSGNEQFF.

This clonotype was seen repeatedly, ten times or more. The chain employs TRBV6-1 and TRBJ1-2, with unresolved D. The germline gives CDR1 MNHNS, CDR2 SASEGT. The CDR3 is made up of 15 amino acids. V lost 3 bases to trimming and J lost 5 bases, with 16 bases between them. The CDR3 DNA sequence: TGTGCCAGCAGTGACCCACCGGACGGAGAGTATGGCTACACCTTC. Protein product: CASSDPPDGEYGYTF.

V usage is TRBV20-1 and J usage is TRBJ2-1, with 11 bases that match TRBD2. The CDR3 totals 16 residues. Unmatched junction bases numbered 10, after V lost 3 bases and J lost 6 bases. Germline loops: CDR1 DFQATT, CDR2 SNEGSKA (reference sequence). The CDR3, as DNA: TGCAGTGCTAGGACTAGCGGGAACCTGCGAGGCAATGAGCAGTTCTTC. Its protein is CSARTSGNLRGNEQFF.

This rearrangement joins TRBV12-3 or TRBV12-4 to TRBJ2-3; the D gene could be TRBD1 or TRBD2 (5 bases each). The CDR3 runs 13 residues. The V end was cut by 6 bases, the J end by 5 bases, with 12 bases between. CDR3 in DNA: TGTGCCAGCAGAGAGGGGTATCAAGATACGCAGTATTTT. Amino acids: CASREGYQDTQYF.

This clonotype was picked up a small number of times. DNA of the CDR3: TGTGCCAGTAGTATAACGGGGGGATCGACAGATACGCAGTATTTT. Protein product: CASSITGGSTDTQYF. The chain recombines TRBV19 with TRBJ2-3; 7 nucleotides align to TRBD2. The trim removed 2 bases at V and 3 bases at J, leaving 5 bases unmatched. The CDR3 consists of 15 residues. Germline CDR1 and CDR2: LNHDA and SQIVND (reference sequence).

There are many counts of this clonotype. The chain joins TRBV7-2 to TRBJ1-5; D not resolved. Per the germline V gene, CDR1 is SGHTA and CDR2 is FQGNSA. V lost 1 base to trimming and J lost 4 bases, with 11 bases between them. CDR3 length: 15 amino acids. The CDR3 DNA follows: TGTGCCAGCAGCTTAGGGACTCGTTCTAATCAGCCCCAGCATTTT. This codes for CASSLGTRSNQPQHF. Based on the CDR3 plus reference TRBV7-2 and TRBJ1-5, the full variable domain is GAGVSQSPSNKVTEKGKDVELRCDPISGHTALYWYRQSLGQGLEFLIYFQGNSAPDKSGLPSDRFSAERTGGSVSTLTIQRTQQEDSAVYLCASSLGTRSNQPQHFGDGTRLSIL.

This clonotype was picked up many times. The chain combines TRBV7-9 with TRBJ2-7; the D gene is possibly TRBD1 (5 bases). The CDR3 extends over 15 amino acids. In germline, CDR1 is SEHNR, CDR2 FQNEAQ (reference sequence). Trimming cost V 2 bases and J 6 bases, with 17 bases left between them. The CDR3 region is CASSLSQGDSLEQYF. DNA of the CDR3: TGTGCCAGCAGCTTATCGCAGGGCGACTCTCTCGAGCAGTACTTC. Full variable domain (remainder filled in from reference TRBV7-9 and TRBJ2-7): DTGVSQNPRHKITKRGQNVTFRCDPISEHNRLYWYRQTLGQGPEFLTYFQNEAQLEKSRLLSDRFSAERPKGSFSTLEIQRTEQGDSAMYLCASSLSQGDSLEQYFGPGTRLTVT.

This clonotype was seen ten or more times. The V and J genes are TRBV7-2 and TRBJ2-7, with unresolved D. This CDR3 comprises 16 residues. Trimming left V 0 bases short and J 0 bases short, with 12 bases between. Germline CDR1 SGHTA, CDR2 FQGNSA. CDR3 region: CASSLAMDLSSYEQYF. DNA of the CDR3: TGTGCCAGCAGCTTAGCGATGGACCTTAGCTCCTACGAGCAGTACTTC.

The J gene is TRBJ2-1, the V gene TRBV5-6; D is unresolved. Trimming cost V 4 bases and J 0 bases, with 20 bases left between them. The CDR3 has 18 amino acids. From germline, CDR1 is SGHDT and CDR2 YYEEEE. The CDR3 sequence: CASSRVGVGRSSYNEQFF. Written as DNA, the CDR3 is TGTGCCAGCAGCCGAGTAGGCGTGGGTCGCAGCTCCTACAATGAGCAGTTCTTC.

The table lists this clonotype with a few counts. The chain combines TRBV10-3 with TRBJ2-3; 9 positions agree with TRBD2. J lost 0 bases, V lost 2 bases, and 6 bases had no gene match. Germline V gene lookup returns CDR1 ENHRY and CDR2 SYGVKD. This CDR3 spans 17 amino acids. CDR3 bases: TGTGCCATCAGTGAGGAAGGGGGACTAGCTAGCACAGATACGCAGTATTTT. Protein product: CAISEEGGLASTDTQYF.

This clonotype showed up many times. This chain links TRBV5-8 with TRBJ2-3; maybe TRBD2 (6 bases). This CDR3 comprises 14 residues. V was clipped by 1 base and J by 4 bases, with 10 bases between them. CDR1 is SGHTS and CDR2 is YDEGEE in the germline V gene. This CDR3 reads CASSLPSAADTQYF. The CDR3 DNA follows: TGTGCCAGCAGCTTGCCTAGCGCCGCAGATACGCAGTATTTT.

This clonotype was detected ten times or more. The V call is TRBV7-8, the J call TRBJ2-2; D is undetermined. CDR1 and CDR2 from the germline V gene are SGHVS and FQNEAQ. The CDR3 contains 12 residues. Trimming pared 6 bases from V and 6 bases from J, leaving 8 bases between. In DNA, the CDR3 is TGTGCCAGCAGTCTCCGTGCCGGGGAGCTGTTTTTT. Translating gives CASSLRAGELFF.

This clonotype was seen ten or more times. The DNA for the CDR3 is TGTGCTAGTGGTTTGGTAGGACGGAGCTCCTACAATGAGCAGTTCTTC. Translated: CASGLVGRSSYNEQFF. This chain links TRBV12-5 with TRBJ2-1; D is unresolved. Germline loops: CDR1 LGHNT, CDR2 FRNRAP. The germline V and J ends were trimmed by 0 bases and 0 bases, with 9 bases remaining between them. This CDR3 spans 16 amino acids.

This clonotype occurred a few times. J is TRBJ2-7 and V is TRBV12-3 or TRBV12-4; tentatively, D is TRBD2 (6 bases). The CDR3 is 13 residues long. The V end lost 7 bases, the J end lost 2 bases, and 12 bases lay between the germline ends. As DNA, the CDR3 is TGTGCCAGCAATCTCGGGGGACCCTACGAGCAGTACTTC. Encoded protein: CASNLGGPYEQYF.

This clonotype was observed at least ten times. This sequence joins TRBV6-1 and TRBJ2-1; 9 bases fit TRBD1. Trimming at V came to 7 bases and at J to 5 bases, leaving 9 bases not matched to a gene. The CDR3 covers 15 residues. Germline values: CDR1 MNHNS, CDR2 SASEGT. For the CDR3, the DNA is TGTGCCAGCAAAACACCCGGGACAGGGAACAATGAGCAGTTCTTC. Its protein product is CASKTPGTGNNEQFF.

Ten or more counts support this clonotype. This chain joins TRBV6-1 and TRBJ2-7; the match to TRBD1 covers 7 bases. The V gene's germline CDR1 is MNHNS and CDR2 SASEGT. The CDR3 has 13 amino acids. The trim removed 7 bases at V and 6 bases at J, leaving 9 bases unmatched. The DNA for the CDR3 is TGTGCCAGCATCTCAGACGGGACAGCCGAGCAGTACTTC. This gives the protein CASISDGTAEQYF.

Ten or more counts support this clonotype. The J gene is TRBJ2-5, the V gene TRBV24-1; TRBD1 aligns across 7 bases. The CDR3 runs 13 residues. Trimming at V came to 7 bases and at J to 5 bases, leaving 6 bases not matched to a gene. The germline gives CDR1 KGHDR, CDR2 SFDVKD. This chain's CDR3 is CATSAQGKETQYF. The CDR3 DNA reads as TGTGCCACCAGCGCACAGGGGAAGGAGACCCAGTACTTC.

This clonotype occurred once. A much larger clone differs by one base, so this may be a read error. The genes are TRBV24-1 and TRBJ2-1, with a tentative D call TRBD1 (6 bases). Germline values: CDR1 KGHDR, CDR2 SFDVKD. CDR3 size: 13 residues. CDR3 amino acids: CATQGHSYNEQSF. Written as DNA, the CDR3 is TGTGCCACTCAGGGGCATTCCTACAATGAGCAGTCCTTC.

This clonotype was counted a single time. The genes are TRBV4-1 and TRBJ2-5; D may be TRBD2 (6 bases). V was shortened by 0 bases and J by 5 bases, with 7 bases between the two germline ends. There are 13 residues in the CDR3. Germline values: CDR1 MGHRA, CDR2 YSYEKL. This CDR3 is CASSQDAGETQYF. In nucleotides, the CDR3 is TGCGCCAGCAGCCAAGATGCGGGGGAGACCCAGTACTTC.

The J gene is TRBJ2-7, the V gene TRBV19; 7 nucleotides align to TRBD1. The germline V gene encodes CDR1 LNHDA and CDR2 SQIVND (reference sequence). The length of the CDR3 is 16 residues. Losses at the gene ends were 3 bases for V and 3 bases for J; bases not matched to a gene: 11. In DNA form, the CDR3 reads TGTGCCAGTAGTATCGCTGGGACAGACGCTTTCTACGAGCAGTACTTC. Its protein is CASSIAGTDAFYEQYF.

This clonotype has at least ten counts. CDR3 in DNA: TGTGCCAGCAGTGAAGCAACAGCGGGAAACACCATATATTTT. This sequence encodes CASSEATAGNTIYF. V is TRBV6-1 and J is TRBJ1-3; D not resolved. The CDR3 is 14 amino acids. Germline-derived CDR1 and CDR2 are MNHNS and SASEGT. V shed 0 bases and J shed 4 bases, with 7 bases lying between them.

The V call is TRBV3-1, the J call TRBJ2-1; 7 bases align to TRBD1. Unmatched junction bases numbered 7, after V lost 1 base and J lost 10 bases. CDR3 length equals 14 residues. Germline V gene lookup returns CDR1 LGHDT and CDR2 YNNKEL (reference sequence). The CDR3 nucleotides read TGTGCCAGCAGCCAAGGACAGGGCTCTTTCGAGCAGTTCTTC. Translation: CASSQGQGSFEQFF.